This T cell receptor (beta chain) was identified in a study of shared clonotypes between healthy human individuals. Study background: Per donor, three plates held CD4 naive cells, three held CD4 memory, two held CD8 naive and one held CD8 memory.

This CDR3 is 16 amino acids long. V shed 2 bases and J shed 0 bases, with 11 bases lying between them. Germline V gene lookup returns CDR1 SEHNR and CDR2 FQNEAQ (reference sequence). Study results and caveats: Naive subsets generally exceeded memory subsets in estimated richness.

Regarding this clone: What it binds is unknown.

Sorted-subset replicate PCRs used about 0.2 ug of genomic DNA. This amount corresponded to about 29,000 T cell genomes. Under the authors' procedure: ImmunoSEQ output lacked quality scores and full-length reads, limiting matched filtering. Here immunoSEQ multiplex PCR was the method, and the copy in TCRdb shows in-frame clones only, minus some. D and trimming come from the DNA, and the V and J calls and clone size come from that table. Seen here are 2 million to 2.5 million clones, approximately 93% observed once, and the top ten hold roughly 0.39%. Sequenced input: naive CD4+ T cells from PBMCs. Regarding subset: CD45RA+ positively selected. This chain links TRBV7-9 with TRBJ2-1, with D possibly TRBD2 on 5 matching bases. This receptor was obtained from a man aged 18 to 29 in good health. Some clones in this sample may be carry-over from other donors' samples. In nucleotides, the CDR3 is TGTGCCAGCAGCTTAATGCGGGTCCCCTCCTACAATGAGCAGTTCTTC. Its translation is CASSLMRVPSYNEQFF. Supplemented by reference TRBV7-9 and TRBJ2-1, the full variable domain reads DTGVSQNPRHKITKRGQNVTFRCDPISEHNRLYWYRQTLGQGPEFLTYFQNEAQLEKSRLLSDRFSAERPKGSFSTLEIQRTEQGDSAMYLCASSLMRVPSYNEQFFGPGTRLTVL.